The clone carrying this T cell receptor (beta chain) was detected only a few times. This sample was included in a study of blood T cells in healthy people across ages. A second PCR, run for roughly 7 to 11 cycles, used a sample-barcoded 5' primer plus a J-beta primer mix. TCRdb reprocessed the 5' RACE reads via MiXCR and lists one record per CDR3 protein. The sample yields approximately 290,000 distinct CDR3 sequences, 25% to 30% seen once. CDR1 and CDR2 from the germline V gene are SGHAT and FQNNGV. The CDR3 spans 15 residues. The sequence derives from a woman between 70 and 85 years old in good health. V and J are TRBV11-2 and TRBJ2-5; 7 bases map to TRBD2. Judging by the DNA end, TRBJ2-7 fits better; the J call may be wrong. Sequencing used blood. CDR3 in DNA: TGTGCCAGCAGCTTTCTGGCGGGAGCCCTTTACGAGCAGTACTTC. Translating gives CASSFLAGALYEQYF.